This T cell receptor (beta chain) appears in the sequencing data of a study of OX40 agonist ivuxolimab in advanced cancers. In the study overall: Three dose-escalation patients had partial responses: one with hepatocellular carcinoma and two with cutaneous melanoma. Whole-study results and caveats: With doses of 0.1 to 3.0 mg/kg, CD4+ and CD8+ blood T cells had undergone clonal expansion by week 6.

Sequencing was performed with immunoSEQ multiplex PCR; in TCRdb, only in-frame clones are kept and a portion is missing. The sample holds roughly 46,000 clones, 82% seen once. The CDR3 contains 15 residues. V lost 1 base and J 4 bases, leaving 11 bases between the germline ends. Germline V gene lookup returns CDR1 MNHNS and CDR2 SASEGT. The sampling schedule covered blood at baseline, cycle 4 day 1, and cycle 7 day 1. Worth noting for this clone: What it binds is unknown.

The sequences come from CD4+ or CD8+ T cells sorted from blood, collected in a trial of the OX40 agonist ivuxolimab. The V gene is TRBV6-1, the J gene TRBJ1-3; D gene ambiguous. This clonotype was obtained from an adult with an advanced solid tumor such as melanoma, head and neck, liver or kidney cancer. As DNA, the CDR3 is TGTGCCAGCAGTGAAGGCCAGCTAGTGGGAAACACCATATATTTT. This gives the protein CASSEGQLVGNTIYF.